This T cell receptor beta chain was sequenced during a study of cytomegalovirus exposure and HLA in healthy donors. Researchers ran the PCR with 60 Vbeta and 13 Jbeta primers. Repertoires were generated with immunoSEQ multiplex PCR, while TCRdb's copy carries only in-frame clones and drops some. Among around 130,000 clones, roughly 88% were seen once, and the ten largest hold around 0.54%. Regarding the study as a whole: Most likely, a cluster of highly shared sequence variants arose as a sequencing artifact. A few CMV-associated chains proved CMV antigen-specific in vitro. The HLA-A and HLA-B alleles of most subjects were reportedly predicted accurately from TCR beta sequences.

The CDR3 runs 13 residues. Trimming removed 2 bases at V and 4 bases at J, with 9 bases between. Germline loops: CDR1 LNHNV, CDR2 YYDKDF (reference sequence). This clone was seen only once. The antigen is unknown. The sequence derives from a woman aged 40 to 50 in good health and CMV-seronegative. V and J are TRBV15 and TRBJ2-7; possible D gene TRBD1, 6 bases. The material sequenced was PBMCs. The CDR3 region has the DNA TGTGCCACCAGCAGATCGGACAGTTACGAGCAGTACTTC. It specifies CATSRSDSYEQYF.